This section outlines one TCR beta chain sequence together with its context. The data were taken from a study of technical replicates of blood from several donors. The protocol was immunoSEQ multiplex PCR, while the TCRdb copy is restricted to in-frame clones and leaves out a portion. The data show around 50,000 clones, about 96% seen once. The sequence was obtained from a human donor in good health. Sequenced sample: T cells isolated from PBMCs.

CDR3 in amino acids: CASSLTGGKAFF. CDR3 coding DNA: TGCGCCAGCAGTCTAACAGGGGGCAAAGCTTTCTTT. The V gene is TRBV5-1, the J gene TRBJ1-1; 9 bases are shared with TRBD1. The CDR3 runs 12 residues. V lost 5 bases to trimming and J lost 9 bases; unmatched junction nucleotides: 5. Germline V gene lookup returns CDR1 SGHRS and CDR2 YFSETQ.